This T cell receptor beta chain was observed in a study of cytomegalovirus exposure and HLA in healthy donors. Overall study results and limits: Most TCR sequences showed up rarely, but some public TCRs showed up in many donors. Cytomegalovirus status was reportedly diagnosed by the classifier with high specificity and sensitivity.

This clone came up once. Its antigen is currently unknown. Germline loops: CDR1 SGHRS, CDR2 YFSETQ. This CDR3 contains 17 residues. Trimming cost V 4 bases and J 3 bases; bases outside gene matches: 12. Profiled with immunoSEQ multiplex PCR; TCRdb holds only in-frame clones, not every one. The sample holds some 140,000 clones, nearly 90% seen once. This rearrangement joins TRBV5-1 to TRBJ2-3; 9 nucleotides align to TRBD1. The clonotype comes from a woman aged 18-35 years in good health and CMV-seropositive. The sequenced sample was PBMCs. The CDR3 is CASSERTGDVRTDTQYF. The CDR3 DNA is TGCGCCAGCAGCGAAAGGACAGGGGATGTTCGGACAGATACGCAGTATTTT.